This section outlines one T cell receptor (beta chain) sequence together with its context. Its target is unknown. TCRdb independently ran MiXCR on the 5' RACE reads; one entry per CDR3 protein. The data contain about 330,000 distinct CDR3 sequences, around 6.8% of them singletons. The V end lost 2 bases, the J end lost 2 bases, and 8 bases lay between the germline ends. The CDR3 sequence is 14 residues long. Germline V CDR1 and CDR2: MGHDK, SYGVNS. The source of the sample is a study of T cells after yellow fever vaccination. The wider study: Preparation used SMART-Seq v4 Ultra Low Input for the low-cell-number fractions. General study points: Weaker overall was a secondary response that nonetheless peaked faster, on day 5 versus 15. Re-detected after boosting: most primary clones, 96% of CD4 and around 86% of CD8. The presence of abundant clonotypes contaminating from the bulk population was possible in FACS-sorted repertoires.

The gene calls are TRBV25-1 and TRBJ2-3; the D is unclear. This TCR was sampled from a man between 18 and 29 years old who received the YFV17D yellow fever vaccine. The source material was PBMCs, sampled around 45 days after the first yellow fever vaccination. The CDR3 is CASSEGDITDTQYF. The DNA of the CDR3 is TGTGCCAGCAGTGAAGGCGATATCACAGATACGCAGTATTTT.